This TCR beta chain was recorded in a study of blood T cell repertoires in COVID-19. Study as a whole: Italy, Spain and the United States were the sources of the convalescent and acute COVID-19 samples. Sources were T cells, B-cell-depleted T cells, or PBMCs; the material itself was cDNA or gDNA.

Authors' data handling: Amplified reference gene primers provided the basis for estimating nucleated cell counts. Assay: immunoSEQ multiplex PCR; the TCRdb copy retains only in-frame clones and omits some. V, J and clone size are taken as reported in that table, and D and trimming were inferred from the DNA itself. The sample has 250,000 to 300,000 clones; roughly 86% are singletons. The CDR3 is made up of 14 amino acids. The germline V gene has CDR1 SGHAT and CDR2 FQNNGV. With 3 bases removed from V and 1 base from J, the gap between germline ends came to 8 bases. This chain connects TRBV11-2 to TRBJ2-3; possible D gene TRBD1, 5 bases. The sequencing sample was made of peripheral blood. The origin of this receptor is a woman aged 25 to 39 with COVID-19, enrolled during active disease. Here the CDR3 reads CASSLEGGTDTQYF. CDR3 in DNA: TGTGCCAGCAGCTTGGAAGGGGGCACAGATACGCAGTATTTT.